This T cell receptor beta chain was profiled in a study of cytomegalovirus exposure and HLA in healthy donors. Broader study findings: Available immune exposure information was restricted to CMV serostatus only. Cytomegalovirus-associated TCR beta chains were listed, numbering around 150.

Nominal health characterized the donors when sampled, though unrecorded immune exposures were likely. A word on this clone: What it recognizes is unknown.

V was clipped by 5 bases and J by 3 bases, with 14 bases between them. This CDR3 spans 14 amino acids. The germline V gene encodes CDR1 MNHEY and CDR2 SVGAGI. Primers included in the PCR were 60 Vbeta and 13 Jbeta primers. Per the authors' pipeline: As a later analysis found, there were 80 million or so unique TCR beta chains, of which about 10 million were shared. Here immunoSEQ multiplex PCR was the method, and the copy in TCRdb shows in-frame clones only, minus some. D and trimming were read from the DNA, whereas the V and J calls and clone size are those reported in that table. Its listing shows around 63,000 clones.

Sequences were obtained from PBMCs. This receptor was obtained from a woman aged 25 to 45 in good health and CMV-seronegative. This chain links TRBV6-5 with TRBJ2-7; D is unclear. CDR3 sequence (DNA): TGTGCCAGCAGTAAAAGTACCTACTACTACGAGCAGTACTTC. It translates to CASSKSTYYYEQYF.